The 31 T cell receptor beta chains in this list originate from one sample, sequenced in a study of OX40 agonist ivuxolimab in advanced cancers. Clones were read by immunoSEQ multiplex PCR, and TCRdb kept only the in-frame ones, dropping some. The repertoire has 80,000 to 95,000 clones, around nine tenths of them found once; the top ten carry 0.72%. This sample comprised CD4+ or CD8+ T cells sorted from blood, obtained in a trial of the OX40 agonist ivuxolimab. These receptor sequences come from an adult with an advanced solid tumor such as melanoma, head and neck, liver or kidney cancer.

The V and J genes are TRBV5-1 and TRBJ2-2; 8 bases are shared with TRBD2. This CDR3 has 19 residues. Germline assignment: CDR1 SGHRS and CDR2 YFSETQ. Trimming cost V 0 bases and J 6 bases; bases outside gene matches: 16. The CDR3: CASSLATPAGVGSAGELFF. CDR3 bases: TGCGCCAGCAGCTTGGCCACCCCAGCGGGAGTAGGTTCCGCCGGGGAGCTGTTTTTT.

V is TRBV5-5 and J is TRBJ1-2; the match to TRBD1 covers 10 bases. V lost 3 bases and J lost 8; bases outside the gene matches: 4. Germline loops: CDR1 SGHKS, CDR2 YYEKEE (reference sequence). CDR3 length: 13 residues. The CDR3 spells CASSWGTGDGYTF. For the CDR3, the DNA is TGTGCCAGCAGCTGGGGGACAGGGGACGGCTACACCTTC. Full variable domain (rest looked up from reference TRBV5-5 and TRBJ1-2): DAGVTQSPTHLIKTRGQQVTLRCSPISGHKSVSWYQQVLGQGPQFIFQYYEKEERGRGNFPDRFSARQFPNYSSELNVNALLLGDSALYLCASSWGTGDGYTFGSGTRLTVV.

The rearrangement joins TRBV7-2 to TRBJ2-6, with TRBD1 matching 10 bases. With V trimmed by 5 bases and J by 4 bases, 11 bases remained unmatched. CDR3 length: 18 amino acids. Per germline, CDR1 SGHTA and CDR2 FQGNSA. This CDR3 reads CASSLFRQGAGGANVLTF. In nucleotides, the CDR3 is TGTGCCAGCAGCCTTTTTAGACAGGGGGCGGGAGGGGCCAACGTCCTGACTTTC.

The CDR3 sequence: CATTRRTGRTDTQYF. DNA for the CDR3: TGTGCCACCACAAGAAGGACAGGGAGGACAGATACGCAGTATTTT. The chain carries TRBV6-1 and TRBJ2-3; 8 bases align to TRBD1. The CDR3 sequence is 15 residues long. V lost 10 bases to trimming and J lost 3 bases; unmatched junction nucleotides: 12. Germline V gene data show CDR1 as MNHNS and CDR2 as SASEGT.

V usage is TRBV29-1 and J usage is TRBJ2-1, with 8 bases lining up with TRBD2. CDR3 length: 12 residues. Germline CDR1 reads SQVTM; CDR2 reads ANQGSEA. The ends lost 3 bases at V and 8 bases at J; junction bases unmatched: 3. CDR3 residues: CSVEPGGDEQFF. CDR3 nucleotide sequence: TGCAGCGTTGAGCCCGGGGGGGATGAGCAGTTCTTC.

The CDR3 nucleotides are TGTGCCAGCAGTGAGCTCGGGGCGGCCCCCCGTAATGAAAAACTGTTTTTT. It is translated as CASSELGAAPRNEKLFF. V gene TRBV25-1 combines with J gene TRBJ1-4; D might be TRBD1 (5 bases). CDR3 length equals 17 residues. Deletions cut 3 bases from V and 4 bases from J, with 18 bases between. Germline lookup yields CDR1 MGHDK and CDR2 SYGVNS. Full variable domain (remainder filled in from reference TRBV25-1 and TRBJ1-4): EADIYQTPRYLVIGTGKKITLECSQTMGHDKMYWYQQDPGMELHLIHYSYGVNSTEKGDLSSESTVSRIRTEHFPLTLESARPSHTSQYLCASSELGAAPRNEKLFFGSGTQLSVL.

The gene calls are TRBV6-6 and TRBJ1-3, with TRBD1 matching 7 bases. The CDR3 runs to 15 residues. J was trimmed by 4 bases and V by 7 bases; bases with no gene match: 10. The germline gives CDR1 MNHNY, CDR2 SVGAGI (reference sequence). DNA for the CDR3: TGTGCCAGCACCTACGAGGGGGCGAAAGGAAACACCATATATTTT. Protein: CASTYEGAKGNTIYF.

The V gene is TRBV5-1, the J gene TRBJ2-4; D remains ambiguous. CDR1 and CDR2 (germline): SGHRS, YFSETQ. This CDR3 region has 14 residues. Trimming left V 4 bases short and J 7 bases short, with 15 bases between. The CDR3 nucleotides are TGCGCCAGCAGCAGGCCAGGACCTGACAACATTCAGTACTTC. Protein product: CASSRPGPDNIQYF.

This clone came up once. The rearrangement joins TRBV21-1 to TRBJ1-1. TRBV21-1 is classified as a pseudogene. This CDR3 comprises 17 residues. The DNA of the CDR3 is TGTGCCAGCAGCAAAGTAGGTACCGGGGAAGAGAACACTGAAGCTTTCTTT. This codes for CASSKVGTGEENTEAFF.

This clone was counted only a few times. The CDR3 nucleotides are TGTGCCAGCCGCCCCGATGGGCAGCCCCAGCATTTT. Its protein product is CASRPDGQPQHF. The rearrangement uses TRBV2 and TRBJ1-5; no definite D call. V gave up 8 bases and J gave up 7 bases, with 12 bases separating them. CDR1 and CDR2 (germline): SNHLY, FYNNEI. The CDR3 is made up of 12 amino acids. Together with reference TRBV2 and TRBJ1-5, the CDR3 gives the full variable domain: EPEVTQTPSHQVTQMGQEVILRCVPISNHLYFYWYRQILGQKVEFLVSFYNNEISEKSEIFDDQFSVERPDGSNFTLKIRSTKLEDSAMYFCASRPDGQPQHFGDGTRLSIL.

The chain carries TRBV2 and TRBJ1-1; the D gene is possibly TRBD1 (6 bases). The CDR3 loop spans 16 amino acids. Germline values: CDR1 SNHLY, CDR2 FYNNEI. Between the trimmed V and J ends, which lost 0 bases and 1 base, there was a span of 12 bases. The CDR3 sequence is CASSEARGTPNTEAFF. As DNA, the CDR3 is TGTGCCAGCAGTGAAGCGCGTGGGACACCGAACACTGAAGCTTTCTTT. Full variable domain (rest looked up from reference TRBV2 and TRBJ1-1): EPEVTQTPSHQVTQMGQEVILRCVPISNHLYFYWYRQILGQKVEFLVSFYNNEISEKSEIFDDQFSVERPDGSNFTLKIRSTKLEDSAMYFCASSEARGTPNTEAFFGQGTRLTVV.

The V and J genes are TRBV5-1 and TRBJ2-3; TRBD2 agrees at 12 bases. V lost 1 base and J lost 3; bases outside the gene matches: 12. The germline V gene has CDR1 SGHRS and CDR2 YFSETQ. The CDR3 extends over 19 amino acids. The CDR3 sequence: CASSLTPALAGGMTDTQYF. In DNA, the CDR3 is TGCGCCAGCAGCTTGACCCCTGCACTAGCGGGAGGTATGACAGATACGCAGTATTTT.

The rearrangement joins TRBV19 to TRBJ1-2; D perhaps matches TRBD1 (6 bases). The CDR3 has 16 residues. CDR1 LNHDA and CDR2 SQIVND come from the germline V gene (reference sequence). V was cut by 7 bases and J by 2 bases, with 20 bases left in between. The DNA for the CDR3 is TGTGCCAGTAACTTGGGATCACAGGGAATCAACTATGGCTACACCTTC. Translating gives CASNLGSQGINYGYTF.

The chain is built from TRBV5-4 and TRBJ2-3; tentatively, D is TRBD2 (5 bases). This CDR3 spans 13 amino acids. CDR1 is SGHNT and CDR2 is YYREEE in the germline V gene (reference sequence). V was trimmed by 7 bases and J by 5 bases, leaving 14 bases between them. The CDR3 loop reads CASAEVGRDTQYF. DNA for the CDR3: TGTGCCAGCGCGGAGGTGGGGAGAGATACGCAGTATTTT. Full variable domain (remainder filled in from reference TRBV5-4 and TRBJ2-3): ETGVTQSPTHLIKTRGQQVTLRCSSQSGHNTVSWYQQALGQGPQFIFQYYREEENGRGNFPPRFSGLQFPNYSSELNVNALELDDSALYLCASAEVGRDTQYFGPGTRLTVL.

Concerning this clone: One end of the junction varies from germline; a read error may be responsible. The gene calls are TRBV7-7 and TRBJ2-1, with 8 bases fitting TRBD2. This CDR3 is 13 amino acids long. Germline-derived CDR1 and CDR2 are SSHAT and FNYEAQ (reference sequence). CDR3 region: CASSLAGSVEQFF. The CDR3 DNA reads TGTGCTAGCAGCTTAGCGGGGTCGGTTGAGCAGTTCTTC.

The chain links TRBV11-3 to TRBJ2-5; D is possibly TRBD2 (6 bases). CDR3 length: 15 amino acids. Trimming pared 1 base from V and 1 base from J, leaving 10 bases between. Germline CDR1 SGHNT, CDR2 YENEEA. The CDR3 sequence: CASSLGLASQETQYF. In DNA, the CDR3 is TGTGCCAGCAGCTTAGGGCTAGCGTCCCAAGAGACCCAGTACTTC. Complete variable domain (other parts from reference TRBV11-3 and TRBJ2-5): EAGVVQSPRYKIIEKKQPVAFWCNPISGHNTLYWYLQNLGQGPELLIRYENEEAVDDSQLPKDRFSAERLKGVDSTLKIQPAELGDSAVYLCASSLGLASQETQYFGPGTRLLVL.

This clone was counted a single time. The genes are TRBV6-1 and TRBJ2-1, with 8 positions matching TRBD2. The V segment lost 3 bases and the J segment 5 bases; nucleotides outside the gene matches: 9. Per the germline V gene, CDR1 is MNHNS and CDR2 is SASEGT. The CDR3 length is 16 residues. CDR3 residues: CASSDKRGGLDNEQFF. As DNA, the CDR3 is TGTGCCAGCAGTGATAAACGGGGGGGCCTTGACAATGAGCAGTTCTTC.

J is TRBJ2-5 and V is TRBV21-1; the tabulated D call, TRBD2, remains unverified against the DNA. TRBV21-1 is given as a pseudogene. The CDR3 covers 14 residues. The DNA for the CDR3 is TGTGCCAGCAGCAAAGTAGAACTAGCGGAGACCCAGTACTTC. As protein: CASSKVELAETQYF.

The chain joins TRBV10-1 to TRBJ2-7, with unresolved D. V lost 0 bases and J lost 2, with 8 bases in between. Looked up from germline, CDR1 is WNHNN and CDR2 is SYGVQD (reference sequence). The CDR3 is 14 amino acids. The CDR3: CASSESLGTYEQYF. The CDR3 region has the DNA TGCGCCAGCAGTGAGTCGTTGGGGACCTACGAGCAGTACTTC.

The V gene is TRBV9, the J gene TRBJ1-3; D gene uncertain. This CDR3 has 15 residues. The V gene's germline CDR1 is SGDLS and CDR2 YYNGEE. V shed 1 base and J shed 0 bases, with 8 bases lying between them. Here the CDR3 DNA reads TGTGCCAGCAGCGTACTCGGAACCTCTGGAAACACCATATATTTT. Translating it yields CASSVLGTSGNTIYF.

The V gene is TRBV7-9, the J gene TRBJ2-7; TRBD2 matches 10 bases. The CDR3 spans 15 residues. The junction had 4 bases not matched to a gene; V was cut back by 4 bases and J by 1 base. Germline CDR1 and CDR2: SEHNR and FQNEAQ (reference sequence). The CDR3 DNA reads as TGTGCCAGCAGCTCCACTAGCGGGATTTCCTACGAGCAGTACTTC. Translation: CASSSTSGISYEQYF. Full variable domain (rest looked up from reference TRBV7-9 and TRBJ2-7): DTGVSQNPRHKITKRGQNVTFRCDPISEHNRLYWYRQTLGQGPEFLTYFQNEAQLEKSRLLSDRFSAERPKGSFSTLEIQRTEQGDSAMYLCASSSTSGISYEQYFGPGTRLTVT.

J is TRBJ2-5 and V is TRBV6-5, with TRBD1 matching over 7 bases. CDR3 size: 14 residues. The J segment lost 1 base and the V segment lost 5 bases, leaving 4 bases of the junction unmatched. CDR1 and CDR2 from the germline V gene are MNHEY and SVGAGI. CDR3 sequence: CASSPGTAQETQYF. CDR3 nucleotide sequence: TGTGCCAGCAGTCCTGGGACAGCCCAAGAGACCCAGTACTTC.

The chain has TRBV7-2 and TRBJ1-1; 7 bases match TRBD1. This CDR3 region has 17 residues. Germline CDR1 reads SGHTA; CDR2 reads FQGNSA. V shed 5 bases and J 1 base; nucleotides not matched to a gene: 13. The CDR3 nucleotides read TGTGCCAGCAGCCCCACAGGGGAGAGACTGAAGAACACTGAAGCTTTCTTT. It yields the protein CASSPTGERLKNTEAFF. Together with reference TRBV7-2 and TRBJ1-1, the CDR3 gives the full variable domain: GAGVSQSPSNKVTEKGKDVELRCDPISGHTALYWYRQSLGQGLEFLIYFQGNSAPDKSGLPSDRFSAERTGGSVSTLTIQRTQQEDSAVYLCASSPTGERLKNTEAFFGQGTRLTVV.

V gene TRBV18 combines with J gene TRBJ2-5; no clear D. The CDR3 sequence is 13 residues long. The germline gives CDR1 KGHSH, CDR2 LQKENI. V lost 6 bases to trimming and J lost 2 bases, with 10 bases between them. The CDR3, as DNA: TGTGCCAGCTCGCGCTCCGGTCAAGAGACCCAGTACTTC. It specifies CASSRSGQETQYF.

In nucleotides, the CDR3 is TGCGCCAGCAGCAGGACGGGACAACCGAAAGTCTACAATGAGCAGTTCTTC. Translating it yields CASSRTGQPKVYNEQFF. This chain links TRBV5-1 with TRBJ2-1; possibly TRBD1 for D (6 bases). The CDR3 has 17 residues. The germline V gene has CDR1 SGHRS and CDR2 YFSETQ. V shed 4 bases and J shed 3 bases, with 20 bases lying between them.

The V call is TRBV7-2, the J call TRBJ1-4, with D perhaps matching TRBD1 (6 bases). Germline V lookup: CDR1 SGHTA, CDR2 FQGNSA. V lost 1 base and J lost 3, with 12 bases in between. This CDR3 is built from 16 residues. The CDR3 DNA is TGTGCCAGCAGCTTAGATCGAGGGGGAGCTAATGAAAAACTGTTTTTT. This encodes CASSLDRGGANEKLFF.

V usage is TRBV6-1 and J usage is TRBJ1-2, with D uncertain. CDR3 size: 13 residues. With 6 bases removed from V and 6 bases from J, the gap between germline ends came to 14 bases. CDR1 and CDR2 from the germline V gene are MNHNS and SASEGT. This CDR3 is CASRDEGSHGYTF. The CDR3 DNA is TGTGCCAGCAGGGACGAGGGAAGCCATGGCTACACCTTC.

This sequence joins TRBV5-1 and TRBJ1-5; 7 nucleotides align to TRBD1. The CDR3 loop spans 15 amino acids. In germline, CDR1 is SGHRS, CDR2 YFSETQ. V was clipped by 4 bases and J by 5 bases; unmatched bases: 9. The chain's CDR3 is CASSRTGAPDQPQHF. CDR3 DNA: TGCGCCAGCAGCCGAACAGGGGCCCCCGATCAGCCCCAGCATTTT.

The chain is built from TRBV6-1 and TRBJ2-7; 8 nucleotides align to TRBD1. V lost 0 bases to trimming and J lost 4 bases; unmatched junction nucleotides: 11. This CDR3 comprises 17 residues. Germline assignment: CDR1 MNHNS and CDR2 SASEGT. CDR3 sequence reads: CASSEAPGGAGTYEQYF. As DNA, the CDR3 is TGTGCCAGCAGTGAAGCCCCAGGGGGCGCGGGTACGTACGAGCAGTACTTC.

This chain connects TRBV2 to TRBJ2-3; TRBD2 might be the D (6 bases). The CDR3 is 15 amino acids. Trimming shortened V by 7 bases and J by 0 bases, and 14 bases separated the two germline ends. Germline V gene lookup returns CDR1 SNHLY and CDR2 FYNNEI. The CDR3 is CASKVRETSTDTQYF. The DNA for the CDR3 is TGTGCCAGCAAGGTCCGGGAGACTAGCACAGATACGCAGTATTTT.

V usage is TRBV27 and J usage is TRBJ2-5; D ambiguous. Germline V gene data show CDR1 as MNHEY and CDR2 as SMNVEV (reference sequence). CDR3 length: 14 amino acids. The ends were cut back, 5 bases at V and 2 bases at J, with 12 bases in the middle. The CDR3 bases are TGTGCCAGCAGTCCCCGGCTCCCTCAAGAGACCCAGTACTTC. Translation: CASSPRLPQETQYF.